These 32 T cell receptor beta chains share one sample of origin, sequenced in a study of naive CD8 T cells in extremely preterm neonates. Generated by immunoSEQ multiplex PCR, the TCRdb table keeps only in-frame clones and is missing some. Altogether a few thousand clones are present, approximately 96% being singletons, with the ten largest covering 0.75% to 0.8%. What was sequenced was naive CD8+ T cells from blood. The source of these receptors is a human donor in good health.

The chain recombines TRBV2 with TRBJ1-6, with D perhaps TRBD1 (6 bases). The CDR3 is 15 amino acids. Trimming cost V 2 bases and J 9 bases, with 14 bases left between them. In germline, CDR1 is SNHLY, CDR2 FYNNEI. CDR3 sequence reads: CASSESPGGASPLHF. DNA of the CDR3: TGTGCCAGCAGTGAATCCCCCGGGGGGGCTTCACCCCTCCACTTT.

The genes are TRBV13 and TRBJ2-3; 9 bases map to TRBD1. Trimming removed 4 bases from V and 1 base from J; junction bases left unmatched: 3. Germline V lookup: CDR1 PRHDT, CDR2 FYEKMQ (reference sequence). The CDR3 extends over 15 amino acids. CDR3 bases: TGTGCCAGCAGCTCAACAGGGGGCGGCACAGATACGCAGTATTTT. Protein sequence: CASSSTGGGTDTQYF.

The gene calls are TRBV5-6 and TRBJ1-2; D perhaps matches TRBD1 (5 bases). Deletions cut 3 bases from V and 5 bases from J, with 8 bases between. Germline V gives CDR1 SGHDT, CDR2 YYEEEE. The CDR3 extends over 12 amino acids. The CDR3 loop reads CASSSGGYGYTF. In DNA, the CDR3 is TGTGCCAGCAGCTCGGGGGGGTATGGCTACACCTTC.

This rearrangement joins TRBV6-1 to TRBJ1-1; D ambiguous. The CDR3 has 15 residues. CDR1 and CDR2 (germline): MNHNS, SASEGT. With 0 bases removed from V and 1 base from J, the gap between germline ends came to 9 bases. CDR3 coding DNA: TGTGCCAGCAGTGAAGCGTTCTCGGGGAACACTGAAGCTTTCTTT. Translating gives CASSEAFSGNTEAFF.

CDR3 residues: CASSHEGAGDTQYF. In nucleotides, the CDR3 is TGTGCCAGCAGCCACGAGGGGGCGGGGGATACGCAGTATTTT. The gene calls are TRBV13 and TRBJ2-3, with a weak D call TRBD1 (7 bases). The ends were cut back, 5 bases at V and 6 bases at J, with 15 bases in the middle. CDR1 is PRHDT, CDR2 FYEKMQ, per germline (reference sequence). The CDR3 runs to 14 residues. The full variable domain, rest sourced from reference TRBV13 and TRBJ2-3, is AAGVIQSPRHLIKEKRETATLKCYPIPRHDTVYWYQQGPGQDPQFLISFYEKMQSDKGSIPDRFSAQQFSDYHSELNMSSLELGDSALYFCASSHEGAGDTQYFGPGTRLTVL.

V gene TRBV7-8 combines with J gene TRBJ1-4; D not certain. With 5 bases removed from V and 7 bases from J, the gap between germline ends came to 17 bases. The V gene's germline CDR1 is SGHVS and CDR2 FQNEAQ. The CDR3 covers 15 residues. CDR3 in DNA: TGTGCCAGCAGCCGCCGGCCCGAGGTTGGTGAAAAACTGTTTTTT. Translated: CASSRRPEVGEKLFF. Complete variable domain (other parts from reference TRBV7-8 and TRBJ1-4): GAGVSQSPRYKVAKRGQDVALRCDPISGHVSLFWYQQALGQGPEFLTYFQNEAQLDKSGLPSDRFFAERPEGSVSTLKIQRTQQEDSAVYLCASSRRPEVGEKLFFGSGTQLSVL.

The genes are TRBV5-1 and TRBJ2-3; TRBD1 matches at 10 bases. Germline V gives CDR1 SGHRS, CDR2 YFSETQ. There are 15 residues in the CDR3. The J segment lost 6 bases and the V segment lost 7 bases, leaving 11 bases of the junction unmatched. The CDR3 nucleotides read TGCGCCAGCGGACCGGGACAGGGGACCTCTGATACGCAGTATTTT. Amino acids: CASGPGQGTSDTQYF.

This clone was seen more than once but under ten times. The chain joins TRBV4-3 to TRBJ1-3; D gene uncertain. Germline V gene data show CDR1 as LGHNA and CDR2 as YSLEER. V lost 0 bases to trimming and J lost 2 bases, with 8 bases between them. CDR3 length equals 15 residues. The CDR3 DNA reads TGCGCCAGCAGCCAAGATTTAGATCCTGGAAACACCATATATTTT. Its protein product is CASSQDLDPGNTIYF.

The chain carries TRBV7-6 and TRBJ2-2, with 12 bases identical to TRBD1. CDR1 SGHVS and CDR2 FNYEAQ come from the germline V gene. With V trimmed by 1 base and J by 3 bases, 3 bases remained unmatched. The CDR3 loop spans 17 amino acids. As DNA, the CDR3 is TGTGCCAGCAGCTTAGAGGGACAGGGGGCAGACACCGGGGAGCTGTTTTTT. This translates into CASSLEGQGADTGELFF.

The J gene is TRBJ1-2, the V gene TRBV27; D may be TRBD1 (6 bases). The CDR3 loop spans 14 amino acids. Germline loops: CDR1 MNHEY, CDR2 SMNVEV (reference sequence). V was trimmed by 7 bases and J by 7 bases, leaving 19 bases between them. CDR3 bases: TGTGCCAGCACGGCGGGGGGCGCGTTGAGTGGCTACACCTTC. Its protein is CASTAGGALSGYTF.

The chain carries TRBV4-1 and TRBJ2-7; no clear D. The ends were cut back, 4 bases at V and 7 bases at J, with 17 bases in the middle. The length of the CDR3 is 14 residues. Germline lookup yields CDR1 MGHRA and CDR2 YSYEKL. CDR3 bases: TGCGCCAGCAGCCCTGACCAACGAGGCCTAGAGCAGTACTTC. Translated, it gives CASSPDQRGLEQYF.

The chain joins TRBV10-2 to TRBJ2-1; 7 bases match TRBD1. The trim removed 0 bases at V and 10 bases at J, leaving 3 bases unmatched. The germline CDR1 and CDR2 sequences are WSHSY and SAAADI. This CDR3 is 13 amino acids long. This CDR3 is CASSESKTGEQFF. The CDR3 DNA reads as TGCGCCAGCAGTGAGTCGAAGACAGGGGAGCAGTTCTTC.

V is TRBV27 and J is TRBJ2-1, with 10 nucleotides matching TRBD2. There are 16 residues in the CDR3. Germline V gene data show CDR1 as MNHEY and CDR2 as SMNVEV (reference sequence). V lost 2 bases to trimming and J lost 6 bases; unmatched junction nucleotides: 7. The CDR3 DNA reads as TGTGCCAGCAGTTTACAGTCTAGCGGGGGTCCCAATGAGCAGTTCTTC. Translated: CASSLQSSGGPNEQFF.

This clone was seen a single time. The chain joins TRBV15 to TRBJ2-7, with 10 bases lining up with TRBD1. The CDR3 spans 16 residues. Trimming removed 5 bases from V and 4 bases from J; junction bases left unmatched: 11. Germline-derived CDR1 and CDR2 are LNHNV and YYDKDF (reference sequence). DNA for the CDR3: TGTGCCACCAGCCATTCCCCGGGACAGGGGACGTACGAGCAGTACTTC. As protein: CATSHSPGQGTYEQYF.

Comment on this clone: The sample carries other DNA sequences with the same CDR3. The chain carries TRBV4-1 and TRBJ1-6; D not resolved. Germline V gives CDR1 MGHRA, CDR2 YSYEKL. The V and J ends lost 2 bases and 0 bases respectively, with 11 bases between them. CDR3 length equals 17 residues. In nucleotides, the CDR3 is TGCGCCAGCAGCCAAAGACAACCGAGCTCCTATAATTCACCCCTCCACTTT. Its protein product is CASSQRQPSSYNSPLHF.

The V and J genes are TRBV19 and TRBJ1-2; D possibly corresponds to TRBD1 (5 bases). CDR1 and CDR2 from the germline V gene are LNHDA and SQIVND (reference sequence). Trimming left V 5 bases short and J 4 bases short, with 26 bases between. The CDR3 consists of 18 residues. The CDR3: CASSVLREDSANLYGYTF. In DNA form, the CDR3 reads TGTGCCAGTAGTGTGCTAAGAGAAGACAGCGCCAATCTCTATGGCTACACCTTC.

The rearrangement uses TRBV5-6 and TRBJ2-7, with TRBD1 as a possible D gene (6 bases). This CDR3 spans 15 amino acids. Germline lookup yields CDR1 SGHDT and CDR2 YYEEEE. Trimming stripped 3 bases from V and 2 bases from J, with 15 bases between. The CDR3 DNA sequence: TGTGCCAGCAGCTGGGGGCTGCGGCGGGCCTACGAGCAGTACGTC. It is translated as CASSWGLRRAYEQYV.

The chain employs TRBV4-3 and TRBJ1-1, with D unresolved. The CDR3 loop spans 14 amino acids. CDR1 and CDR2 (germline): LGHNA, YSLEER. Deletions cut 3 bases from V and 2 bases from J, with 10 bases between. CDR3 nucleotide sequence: TGCGCCAGCAGCCAGGATAGCACAAACACTGAAGCTTTCTTT. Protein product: CASSQDSTNTEAFF.

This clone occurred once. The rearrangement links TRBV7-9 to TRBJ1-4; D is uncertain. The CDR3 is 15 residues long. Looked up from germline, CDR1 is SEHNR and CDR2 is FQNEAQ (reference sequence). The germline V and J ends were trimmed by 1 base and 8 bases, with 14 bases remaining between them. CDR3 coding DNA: TGTGCCAGCAGCTTAGGAGGTCAGGCGGGGGAAAAACTGTTTTTT. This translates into CASSLGGQAGEKLFF.

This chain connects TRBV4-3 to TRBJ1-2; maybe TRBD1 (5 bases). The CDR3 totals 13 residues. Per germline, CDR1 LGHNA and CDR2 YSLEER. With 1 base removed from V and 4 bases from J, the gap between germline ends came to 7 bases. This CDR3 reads CASSQGTPYGYTF. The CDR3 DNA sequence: TGCGCCAGCAGCCAAGGGACACCCTATGGCTACACCTTC.

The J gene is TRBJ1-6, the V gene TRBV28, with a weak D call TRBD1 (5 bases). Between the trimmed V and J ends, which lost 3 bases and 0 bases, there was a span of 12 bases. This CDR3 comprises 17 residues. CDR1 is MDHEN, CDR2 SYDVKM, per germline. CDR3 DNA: TGTGCCAGCAGTTTTAGACAGCCAAACTCCTATAATTCACCCCTCCACTTT. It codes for CASSFRQPNSYNSPLHF. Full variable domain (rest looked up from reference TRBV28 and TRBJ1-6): DVKVTQSSRYLVKRTGEKVFLECVQDMDHENMFWYRQDPGLGLRLIYFSYDVKMKEKGDIPEGYSVSREKKERFSLILESASTNQTSMYLCASSFRQPNSYNSPLHFGNGTRLTVT.

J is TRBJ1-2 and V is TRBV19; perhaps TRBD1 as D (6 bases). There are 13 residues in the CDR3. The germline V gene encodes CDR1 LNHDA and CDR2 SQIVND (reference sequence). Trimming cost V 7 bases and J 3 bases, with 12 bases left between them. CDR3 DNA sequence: TGTGCCAGTACGCTACAGGGTGACTATGGCTACACCTTC. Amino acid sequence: CASTLQGDYGYTF.

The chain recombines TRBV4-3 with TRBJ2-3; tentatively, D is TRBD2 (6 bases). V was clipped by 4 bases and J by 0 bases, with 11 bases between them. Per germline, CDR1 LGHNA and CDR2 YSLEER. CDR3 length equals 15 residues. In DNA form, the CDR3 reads TGCGCCAGCAGCCCTGGGACTCTTAGCACAGATACGCAGTATTTT. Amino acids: CASSPGTLSTDTQYF.

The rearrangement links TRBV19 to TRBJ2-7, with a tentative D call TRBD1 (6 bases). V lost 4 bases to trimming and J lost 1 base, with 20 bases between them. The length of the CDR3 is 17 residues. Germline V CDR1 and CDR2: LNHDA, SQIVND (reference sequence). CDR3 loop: CASSTTKPGHRSYEQYF. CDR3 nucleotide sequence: TGTGCCAGTAGTACCACCAAACCGGGACACCGGTCCTACGAGCAGTACTTC.

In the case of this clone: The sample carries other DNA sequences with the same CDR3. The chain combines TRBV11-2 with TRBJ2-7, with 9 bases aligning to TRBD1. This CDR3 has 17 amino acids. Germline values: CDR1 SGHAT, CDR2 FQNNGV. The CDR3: CASSSRQGVRVPYEQYV. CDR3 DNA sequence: TGTGCCAGCAGCTCCCGACAGGGGGTCAGGGTTCCCTACGAGCAGTATGTC.

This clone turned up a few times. In DNA form, the CDR3 reads TGTGCCAGCAGTTTATCGACTAATGAGCAGTTCTTC. Amino acid sequence: CASSLSTNEQFF. V gene TRBV27 combines with J gene TRBJ2-1, with no clear D. Trimming stripped 0 bases from V and 7 bases from J, with 4 bases between. CDR1 is MNHEY, CDR2 SMNVEV, per germline (reference sequence). The CDR3 spans 12 residues.

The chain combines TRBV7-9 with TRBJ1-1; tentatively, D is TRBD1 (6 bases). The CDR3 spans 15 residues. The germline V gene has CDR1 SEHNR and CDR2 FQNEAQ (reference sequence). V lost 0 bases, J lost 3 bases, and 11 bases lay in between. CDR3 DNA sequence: TGTGCCAGCAGCTTAGCGCAGGGGCCTGACACTGAAGCTTTCTTT. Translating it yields CASSLAQGPDTEAFF.

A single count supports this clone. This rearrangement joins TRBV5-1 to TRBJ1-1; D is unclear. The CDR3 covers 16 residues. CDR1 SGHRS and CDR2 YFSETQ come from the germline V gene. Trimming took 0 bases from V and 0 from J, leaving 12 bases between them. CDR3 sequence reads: CASSLVDGEMNTEAFF. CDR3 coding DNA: TGCGCCAGCAGCTTGGTCGACGGGGAGATGAACACTGAAGCTTTCTTT.

This CDR3 reads CASSGEGQGYQPQHF. For the CDR3, the DNA is TGTGCCAGCAGTGGGGAGGGACAGGGGTATCAGCCCCAGCATTTT. The V gene is TRBV25-1, the J gene TRBJ1-5, with 10 bases matching TRBD1. The CDR3 extends over 15 amino acids. Germline loops: CDR1 MGHDK, CDR2 SYGVNS. V lost 4 bases and J lost 5; bases outside the gene matches: 5.

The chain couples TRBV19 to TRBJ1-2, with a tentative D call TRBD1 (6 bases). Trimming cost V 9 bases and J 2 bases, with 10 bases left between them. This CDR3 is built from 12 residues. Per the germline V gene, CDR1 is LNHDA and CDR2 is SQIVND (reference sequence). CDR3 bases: TGTGCCAGCAACAGGGAAAACTATGGCTACACCTTC. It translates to CASNRENYGYTF.

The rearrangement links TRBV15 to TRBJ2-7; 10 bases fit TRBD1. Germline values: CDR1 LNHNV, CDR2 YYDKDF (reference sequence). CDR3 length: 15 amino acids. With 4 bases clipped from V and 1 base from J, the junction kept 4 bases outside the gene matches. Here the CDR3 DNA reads TGTGCCACCAGCAACCGGGACAGGGGTTCCTACGAGCAGTACGTC. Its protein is CATSNRDRGSYEQYV.

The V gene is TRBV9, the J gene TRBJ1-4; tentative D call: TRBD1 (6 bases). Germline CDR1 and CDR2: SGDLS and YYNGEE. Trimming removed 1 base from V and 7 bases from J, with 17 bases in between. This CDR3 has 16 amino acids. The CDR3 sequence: CASSVFGGAEGEKLFF. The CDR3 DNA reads TGTGCCAGCAGCGTATTTGGGGGCGCAGAGGGTGAAAAACTGTTTTTT.